This entry lists 5 T cell receptor beta chains sequenced from one sample in a study of neoadjuvant anti-PD-1 for oral cavity cancer. Time point: after neoadjuvant nivolumab, at surgical resection. Here immunoSEQ multiplex PCR was the method, and the copy in TCRdb shows in-frame clones only, minus some. The sample shows about 15,000 clones, approximately 35% of them seen only once. This sample comprised tumor tissue, obtained after nivolumab (anti-PD-1) treatment. These receptors came from a person between 40 and 79 years old with oral cavity squamous cell carcinoma.

This clone has only a few counts. The chain combines TRBV4-3 with TRBJ2-7, with unresolved D. This CDR3 region has 13 residues. CDR1 is LGHNA, CDR2 YSLEER, per germline. Deletions cut 1 base from V and 1 base from J, with 5 bases between. The CDR3 spells CASSQGVSYEQYF. In DNA form, the CDR3 reads TGCGCCAGCAGCCAAGGGGTGTCCTACGAGCAGTACTTC.

This chain uses TRBV7-2 with TRBJ2-1, with D perhaps given as TRBD1 or TRBD2 (7 bases each). CDR1 and CDR2 from the germline V gene are SGHTA and FQGNSA. The V end was cut by 5 bases, the J end by 5 bases, with 16 bases between. The length of the CDR3 is 15 residues. CDR3 sequence (DNA): TGTGCCAGCAGCCCAGGGGGGGGCCGCCACAATGAGCAGTTCTTC. It is translated as CASSPGGGRHNEQFF. The variable domain in full, with the rest retrieved from reference TRBV7-2 and TRBJ2-1, is GAGVSQSPSNKVTEKGKDVELRCDPISGHTALYWYRQSLGQGLEFLIYFQGNSAPDKSGLPSDRFSAERTGGSVSTLTIQRTQQEDSAVYLCASSPGGGRHNEQFFGPGTRLTVL.

The chain is built from TRBV28 and TRBJ2-7, with D maybe TRBD2 (5 bases). Trimming took 7 bases from V and 3 from J, leaving 13 bases between them. The CDR3 is 13 residues long. Germline V gene data show CDR1 as MDHEN and CDR2 as SYDVKM. This CDR3 reads CASTHRGFYEQYF. CDR3 DNA sequence: TGTGCCAGCACCCATCGGGGTTTCTACGAGCAGTACTTC.

This clone came up a few times. The V gene is TRBV4-2, the J gene TRBJ2-7; D gene ambiguous. The V end was cut by 0 bases, the J end by 6 bases, with 9 bases between. CDR3 length: 13 amino acids. Germline V gives CDR1 LGHNA, CDR2 YNFKEQ. The CDR3 region is CASSQDVGFEQYF. CDR3 DNA: TGTGCCAGCAGCCAAGATGTAGGGTTCGAGCAGTACTTC.

This clone was seen a handful of times. As the CDR3 is not closed by the conserved phenylalanine or tryptophan, this likely results from a read error. The limits of the CDR3 on the DNA are not certain, so only TCRdb's listed CDR3 is given. The CDR3 region is CASPPKGADL. The chain has TRBV5-1 and TRBJ2-7; the D call of TRBD1 is as the table states it, not checked on the DNA. The germline CDR1 and CDR2 sequences are SGHRS and YFSETQ. The CDR3 has 10 residues if both end residues are counted.